This T cell receptor (beta chain) derives from a study of PD-1 blockade in classical Hodgkin lymphoma (dated by TCRdb to 2020 to 2021). Regarding the complete study: Nivolumab dosing was 3 mg/kg intravenously every 2 weeks, continuing until either disease progression or unacceptable toxicity. To define a peripheral blood immune signature of response to PD-1 blockade in classical Hodgkin lymphoma, the study combined TCR beta sequencing with CyTOF. On the study overall, not on this receptor specifically: Patients starting nivolumab less than 1 year after ASCT had lower diversity and were excluded from later analyses to avoid confounding by immune reconstitution. Baseline TCR diversity was reported to be lower in newly diagnosed patients than in healthy donors, and even lower in relapsed/refractory patients. CD4+ but not CD8+ TCR diversity rose significantly by C4D1 (p=0.0027 vs p=0.16), most apparent in complete responders (p=0.02). The study was restricted to a single clinical trial cohort, and the causes of repertoire differences, possibly disease activity or prior therapy, were left undefined. Trial patients with a complete response had baseline diversity similar to that of newly diagnosed patients, while partial responders and progressors had significantly lower diversity.

On this clone itself: The antigen it binds to is not known. No base-level quality is on record; no much larger clone is a single base apart.

This specimen's time point label, per the study, means: cycle 2 day 1 (C2D1) of nivolumab. Every trial patient had relapsed after autologous stem cell transplantation, and cohorts A, B and C differed in prior brentuximab vedotin exposure. The trial cohort included fewer than 65 patients with relapsed/refractory classical Hodgkin lymphoma, and each patient had a best overall response of complete response, partial response or progressive disease. Trial patients were treated with single-agent nivolumab in the multi-cohort phase II CheckMate 205 trial. Best overall response was determined by an independent review committee according to the 2007 International Working Group response criteria. Trial PBMCs were collected just before the start of nivolumab (C1D1) and during therapy at cycle 2 day 1 and cycle 4 day 1. Peripheral blood was collected in 8 mL Vacutainer Cell Preparation Tubes, from which PBMCs were isolated by centrifugation and then cryopreserved.

The germline V gene (reference sequence) specifies SEHNR as CDR1 and FQNEAQ as CDR2. The germline ends are 20 bases apart after V is trimmed by 8 bases and J by 12 bases. Reading from cysteine to phenylalanine, the CDR3 counts 12 amino acids. The read is trimmed to its CDR3 DNA, 36 bases read in frame from base 1. The Qiagen DNeasy kit was used to extract genomic DNA from unsorted PBMCs and from the negatively selected CD4+ and CD8+ fractions. TCR beta CDR3 regions were amplified by immunoSEQ multiplex PCR using primers annealing to V and J segments. A synthetic immune receptor repertoire was used to minimize amplification bias, and any remaining bias was removed computationally after sequencing. On the authors' methods: Repertoire diversity was quantified as the Shannon entropy index using custom Python scripts. Unsorted, CD4+ and CD8+ repertoires were analyzed separately, except in combined analyses where CD4+ and CD8+ sequences were merged in silico. A clone counted as expanded when the clone's frequency after treatment rose at least 2-fold relative to C1D1, and clones undetected at baseline were given a pseudocount of 0.5. Clones with 0 or 1 copy at C1D1 were classified as singleton clones, and clones with 2 or more copies were classified as non-singleton clones. Clones expanded in unsorted samples were assigned a CD4+, CD8+ or unknown annotation through matching of protein sequences in sorted samples from the same patient. Wilcoxon tests were applied to paired samples to test diversity changes from C1D1 to C4D1. TCRdb holds this immuneACCESS table with in-frame rearrangements only. Some clones are missing; in checked studies, unresolved V genes explain under half, and the rest has no known cause. V and J calls and clone size come straight from that table; D and trimming were deduced from the DNA. In all, the sample holds over 15,000 clones, and roughly 82% of those were seen once. The top ten clones comprise 27% of the sample.

This sequence originates from a human donor with classical Hodgkin lymphoma. The chain is encoded by TRBV7-9 joined to TRBJ2-7; a weak D assignment points to TRBD2 (6 bases agree). The material sequenced was peripheral blood mononuclear cells (PBMCs), taken before the second cycle of nivolumab. The DNA is TGTGCCAGCGCCGATCTAGGACTATTTCCGTACTTC. This gives the protein CASADLGLFPYF. With all but the CDR3 taken from the reference TRBV7-9 and TRBJ2-7 genes, the full variable domain is: DTGVSQNPRHKITKRGQNVTFRCDPISEHNRLYWYRQTLGQGPEFLTYFQNEAQLEKSRLLSDRFSAERPKGSFSTLEIQRTEQGDSAMYLCASADLGLFPYFGPGTRLTVT.